The rows below give T cell receptor beta chains drawn from one sample of a study of T cell changes during pregnancy in multiple sclerosis. Assay used: immunoSEQ multiplex PCR; TCRdb lists only in-frame clones, some missing. The sample holds approximately 25,000 clones, about 88% seen once. Sample: CD4+ T cells from peripheral blood mononuclear cells, taken in the first trimester of pregnancy. The receptors derive from a female donor in good health, enrolled as a control in a pregnancy study. Each CDR3 is given with its conserved first and last residue. The D gene is left open where the match is weak. Clone size is shown for a subset of rows, as once, few, many or a class of expanded clone.

J gene	D gene	V gene	clone size	CDR3 DNA	CDR3 protein
TRBJ2-7	NA	TRBV5-1	NA	TGCGCCAGCAGCTTATCACAGGGAGTAGCCTACGAGCAGTACTTC	CASSLSQGVAYEQYF
TRBJ2-7	TRBD2	TRBV30	NA	TGTGCCTGGAGTAGGGGGACTAGCGGCTCCTACGAGCAGTACTTC	CAWSRGTSGSYEQYF
TRBJ1-4	TRBD1	TRBV7-8	NA	TGTGCCAGCAGCTGGACAGGGGAAAAACTGTTTTTT	CASSWTGEKLFF
TRBJ2-7	TRBD2	TRBV15	once	TGTGCCACCAGCAGAGATATGGTAGCGGGAGTTGGGGAGCAGTACTTC	CATSRDMVAGVGEQYF
TRBJ1-6	TRBD1	TRBV18	NA	TGTGCCAGCTCGCTCAACAGGGGGCGTGATTCACCCCTCCACTTT	CASSLNRGRDSPLHF
TRBJ1-1	TRBD1	TRBV6-5	NA	TGTGCCAGCACTCGGGACAGGGTTACTGAAGCTTTCTTT	CASTRDRVTEAFF
TRBJ1-1	NA	TRBV7-2	NA	TGTGCCAGCAGCCGCGACAAGAACACTGAAGCTTTCTTT	CASSRDKNTEAFF
TRBJ2-2	TRBD1	TRBV5-1	NA	TGCGCCAGCAGCTCGGGACAGGGCAGGCACACCGGGGAGCTGTTTTTT	CASSSGQGRHTGELFF
TRBJ1-5	NA	TRBV5-6	NA	TGTGCCAGCAGCTTGGGGTCACAGGGTACGCAGCCCCAGCATTTT	CASSLGSQGTQPQHF
TRBJ2-3	TRBD1	TRBV5-1	NA	TGCGCCAGCAGCACTCCGGGACAGGGGAAAGATACGCAGTATTTT	CASSTPGQGKDTQYF
TRBJ2-3	NA	TRBV5-4	once	TGTGCCAGCAGCTTTGACAACACAGATACGCAGTATTTT	CASSFDNTDTQYF
TRBJ1-3	NA	TRBV6-1	NA	TGTGCCAGCAGGGTGAGCTCTGGAAACACCATATATTTT	CASRVSSGNTIYF
TRBJ1-3	NA	TRBV29-1	NA	TGCAGCGTTAAGTCCGGCGGGGACACCATATATTTT	CSVKSGGDTIYF
TRBJ2-1	NA	TRBV27	NA	TGTGCCAGCAGTTGGCAGGTGGCATATCGCAATGAGCAGTTCTTC	CASSWQVAYRNEQFF
TRBJ2-3	NA	TRBV5-6	NA	TGTGCCAGCAGCTCGCTAGCATTCGGAACAGATACGCAGTATTTT	CASSSLAFGTDTQYF
TRBJ2-7	NA	TRBV2	NA	TGTGCCAGCGGAGGGGACAGTCAGAGCTCCTACGAGCAGTACTTC	CASGGDSQSSYEQYF
TRBJ2-7	TRBD1	TRBV5-6	NA	TGTGCCAGCAGCCGGACAGGGTTCTACGAGCAGTACTTC	CASSRTGFYEQYF
TRBJ2-1	TRBD2	TRBV5-1	NA	TGCGCCAGCAGCACGACTAGCGGGAACTATGAGCAGTTCTTC	CASSTTSGNYEQFF
TRBJ2-3	NA	TRBV28	few	TGTGCCAGCAGTAGAACTAGGGAGGCTGATACGCAGTATTTT	CASSRTREADTQYF
TRBJ2-5	TRBD2	TRBV27	NA	TGTGCCAGCAGTTCCCATCGAGCGGGAGGAGAGACCCAGTACTTC	CASSSHRAGGETQYF
TRBJ2-2	NA	TRBV30	NA	TGTGCCTGGATCTCCGGACTCAACACCGGGGAGCTGTTTTTT	CAWISGLNTGELFF
TRBJ2-1	NA	TRBV6-5	NA	TGTGCCAGCAGCTTTCTAGCGAGCCATTACAATGAGCAGTTCTTC	CASSFLASHYNEQFF